Listed below are T cell receptor beta chains from one sample, sequenced in a study of long-term antiretroviral therapy in people with HIV. Libraries were prepared by immunoSEQ multiplex PCR; TCRdb keeps only in-frame clonotypes and omits some of them. Of some 16,000 clones listed, approximately 95% are singletons. Here the sequenced sample was unsorted PBMCs, taken less than 11 years after starting antiretroviral therapy. All receptors come from a man aged 25 to 45 with HIV. Both conserved end residues are part of each CDR3. Each record gives: J gene, V gene, clone size, D gene, CDR3 DNA, CDR3 protein. D genes are given only for firm matches. Clone size is stated in some rows and not others, as once, few, many or a class when expanded.

>TRBJ1-3|TRBV6-9|once|NA
TGTGCCAGCAGTTCTGTCGGGCCCTCCGGGAACACCATATATTTT
CASSSVGPSGNTIYF
>TRBJ2-1|TRBV7-9|NA|NA
TGTGCCAGCAGCCTCGACTGGGGGAATGAGCAGTTCTTC
CASSLDWGNEQFF
>TRBJ1-2|TRBV28|once|NA
TGTGCCAGCAGTTCACCCGGGGGTTCCCAAGGGTATGGCTACACCTTC
CASSSPGGSQGYGYTF
>TRBJ1-5|TRBV6-6|NA|TRBD1
TGTGCCAGCAACGCGCTCGACAGGGGAAATCAGCCCCAGCATTTT
CASNALDRGNQPQHF
>TRBJ1-2|TRBV7-8|once|NA
TGTGCCAGCAGCTTAGGACAGCAGACTTATGGCTACACCTTC
CASSLGQQTYGYTF
>TRBJ2-7|TRBV28|NA|NA
TGTGCCAGCAGTTTGGGGAGTCCCTACGAGCAGTACTTC
CASSLGSPYEQYF
>TRBJ2-7|TRBV5-1|NA|NA
TGCGCCAGCAGCGCCGCCGGACCTCCCTACGAGCAGTACTTC
CASSAAGPPYEQYF
>TRBJ2-4|TRBV29-1|NA|NA
TGCAGCGTTATGGCTCCCAACATTCAGTACTTC
CSVMAPNIQYF
>TRBJ1-3|TRBV6-1|NA|NA
TGTGCCAGCATCAGGGATTACTCTGGAAACACCATATATTTT
CASIRDYSGNTIYF
>TRBJ1-2|TRBV5-4|NA|NA
TGTGCCTTCCTGAGATTGCGGGATTGGGACTATGGCTACACCTTC
CAFLRLRDWDYGYTF
>TRBJ1-3|TRBV6-1|NA|NA
TGTGCCAGCAGTGAGGGGGGCCGTACTGGAAACACCATATATTTT
CASSEGGRTGNTIYF
>TRBJ2-6|TRBV7-2|once|TRBD1
TGTGCCAGCAGTTTCCGGGACAGGGGGCTGGGGGCCAACGTCCTGACTTTC
CASSFRDRGLGANVLTF
>TRBJ2-6|TRBV5-6|once|NA
TGTGCCAGCAGCTCGGGGGTCTCTGGGGCCAACGTCCTGACTTTC
CASSSGVSGANVLTF
>TRBJ2-3|TRBV6-5|NA|NA
TGTGCCAGCAGTTACTCTCAACAGTACATCACAGATACGCAGTATTTT
CASSYSQQYITDTQYF
>TRBJ2-1|TRBV5-1|NA|NA
TGCGCCAGCACCTCGGGACCAGAGGGGAATGAGCAGTTCTTC
CASTSGPEGNEQFF
>TRBJ2-3|TRBV27|NA|NA
TGTGCCAGCAGTTTCGTTGGGTCCCAGTATTTT
CASSFVGSQYF
>TRBJ2-2|TRBV5-1|NA|NA
TGCGCCAGCAGAAAAGGGATTTTGAGTGGGCCCGCGAACACCGGGGAGCTGTTTTTT
CASRKGILSGPANTGELFF
>TRBJ1-2|TRBV5-4|NA|TRBD1
TGTGCCAGCAGCAGGACAGGAGTTAGGGGCTACACCTTC
CASSRTGVRGYTF
>TRBJ2-1|TRBV27|NA|NA
TGTGCCAGCAGTTCCTCGGGTTCCTACAATGAGCAGTTCTTC
CASSSSGSYNEQFF
>TRBJ1-1|TRBV11-2|NA|NA
TGTGCCAGCAGCTTGGCGACAGAGAACACTGAAGCTTTCTTT
CASSLATENTEAFF
>TRBJ1-1|TRBV5-5|NA|NA
TGTGCCAGCAGCCAAACTACCGATCCCCTTGAAGCTTTCTTT
CASSQTTDPLEAFF
>TRBJ1-5|TRBV4-2|NA|NA
TGTGCCAGCAGCCAATCAACAGGGAAGGAACAGCCCCAGCATTTT
CASSQSTGKEQPQHF
>TRBJ2-5|TRBV11-2|NA|NA
TGTGCCAGCAGCCCCGCCGAGACCCAGTACTTC
CASSPAETQYF
>TRBJ2-5|TRBV6-5|NA|TRBD1
TGTGCCAGCAGCATACAGGGGAATCGAGAGACCCAGTACTTC
CASSIQGNRETQYF
>TRBJ1-1|TRBV27|NA|NA
TGTGCCAGCAGTTTATCCTATTGGGAGGGGGGGATGAACACTGAAGCTTTCTTT
CASSLSYWEGGMNTEAFF
>TRBJ1-1|TRBV18|once|NA
TGTGCCAGCTCACTAGGAGGGGAAACTACTGAAGCTTTCTTT
CASSLGGETTEAFF
>TRBJ1-1|TRBV14|NA|NA
TGTGCCAGCAGCCAAGTTGCAGGGGCCAACACTGAAGCTTTCTTT
CASSQVAGANTEAFF
>TRBJ2-1|TRBV7-3|NA|NA
TGTGCCAGCAGCCTCACCTCGGGGACCTACAATGAGCAGTTCTTC
CASSLTSGTYNEQFF